Below are 22 T cell receptor beta chains sequenced from a single sample in a study of memory CD8 T cells in hepatitis C reinfection. Produced via immunoSEQ multiplex PCR; TCRdb's table is partial and in-frame only. This sample carries about 46,000 clones, 80% to 90% of them seen once, and the ten largest clones take roughly 0.7%. Described time point: late/post reinfection, 12 to 24 weeks after detection. The sorted cells went straight to TCR sequencing with no prior in vitro expansion. Sample: naive CD8+ T cells sorted from blood. Receptor source: a man aged 18 to 30 with hepatitis C virus infection.

This clone was detected only a few times. The chain carries TRBV5-6 and TRBJ2-7; TRBD1 agrees at 9 bases. Germline V gene data show CDR1 as SGHDT and CDR2 as YYEEEE. The CDR3 runs 15 residues. V shed 3 bases, J shed 2 bases, and the junction held 6 bases outside the gene matches. This CDR3 is CASSWGQGFTYEQYF. CDR3 in DNA: TGTGCCAGCAGCTGGGGACAGGGATTTACCTACGAGCAGTACTTC.

The chain is built from TRBV7-2 and TRBJ2-1; TRBD2 is a possible D gene (5 bases). The CDR3 spans 15 residues. V dropped 5 bases and J dropped 3 bases, with 14 bases sitting between them. The V gene's germline CDR1 is SGHTA and CDR2 FQGNSA. This chain's CDR3 is CASSLSGAGYNEQFF. The CDR3 coding sequence is TGTGCCAGCAGCCTCAGCGGCGCTGGCTACAATGAGCAGTTCTTC.

CDR3: CASSTTSGGPKDTQYF. The CDR3, as DNA: TGCGCCAGCAGCACCACTAGCGGGGGCCCCAAAGATACGCAGTATTTT. This sequence joins TRBV5-1 and TRBJ2-3; 11 bases align to TRBD2. Germline V CDR1 and CDR2: SGHRS, YFSETQ. The ends lost 4 bases at V and 5 bases at J; junction bases unmatched: 9. This CDR3 is built from 16 residues.

This chain links TRBV18 with TRBJ1-1, with TRBD1 matching over 8 bases. The V segment lost 3 bases and the J segment 9 bases; nucleotides outside the gene matches: 6. The CDR3 contains 13 residues. CDR1 and CDR2 from the germline V gene are KGHSH and LQKENI. CDR3 sequence (DNA): TGTGCCAGCTCACCCCCGGGACAGGATAAAGCTTTCTTT. The encoded protein is CASSPPGQDKAFF.

The chain employs TRBV2 and TRBJ2-1, with a possible D match to TRBD2 (5 bases). Trimming pared 4 bases from V and 3 bases from J, leaving 13 bases between. In germline, CDR1 is SNHLY, CDR2 FYNNEI. The CDR3 consists of 15 residues. The CDR3 spells CASSARRGFYNEQFF. The CDR3 nucleotides read TGTGCCAGCAGTGCTCGACGGGGTTTCTACAATGAGCAGTTCTTC.

This clone was found once. This rearrangement joins TRBV6-5 to TRBJ1-1; no clear D gene. Germline loops: CDR1 MNHEY, CDR2 SVGAGI. V was shortened by 2 bases and J by 5 bases, with 3 bases between the two germline ends. This CDR3 has 11 residues. The CDR3 loop is CASSYPTEAFF. The CDR3 DNA reads TGTGCCAGCAGTTACCCAACTGAAGCTTTCTTT.

The gene calls are TRBV7-9 and TRBJ1-2, with D unresolved. V lost 4 bases and J 5 bases, leaving 14 bases between the germline ends. The length of the CDR3 is 14 residues. Per the germline V gene, CDR1 is SEHNR and CDR2 is FQNEAQ (reference sequence). The CDR3 DNA reads TGTGCCAGCAGCTCAAGCGGCGGGCTATATGGCTACACCTTC. Translating gives CASSSSGGLYGYTF. Drawing the rest from reference TRBV7-9 and TRBJ1-2, the complete variable domain is DTGVSQNPRHKITKRGQNVTFRCDPISEHNRLYWYRQTLGQGPEFLTYFQNEAQLEKSRLLSDRFSAERPKGSFSTLEIQRTEQGDSAMYLCASSSSGGLYGYTFGSGTRLTVV.

As regards this clone: Its ends do not fully match the called genes, so a read error is possible. The chain joins TRBV6-6 to TRBJ2-1; tentative D call: TRBD2 (6 bases). The V gene's germline CDR1 is MNHNY and CDR2 SVGAGI (reference sequence). CDR3 length: 14 residues. The CDR3 region has the DNA TGTGCCAGCAGTGGGAGGATCTCCCACAATGAGCAGTTCTTC. Translating it yields CASSGRISHNEQFF.

The genes are TRBV11-1 and TRBJ2-1; tentative D call: TRBD1 (6 bases). The CDR3 contains 16 residues. V lost 5 bases, J lost 0 bases, and 14 bases lay in between. CDR1 and CDR2 from the germline V gene are SGHAT and FQDESV (reference sequence). The CDR3 nucleotides are TGTGCCAGCAGCGACCGGACGGACAGCTCCTACAATGAGCAGTTCTTC. This translates into CASSDRTDSSYNEQFF.

This sequence joins TRBV7-2 and TRBJ1-4; D gene ambiguous. CDR1 SGHTA and CDR2 FQGNSA come from the germline V gene. The CDR3 has 13 residues. V gave up 5 bases and J gave up 8 bases, with 12 bases separating them. CDR3 amino acids: CASSPPGGEKLFF. The DNA for the CDR3 is TGTGCCAGCAGCCCCCCGGGTGGGGAAAAACTGTTTTTT.

The chain joins TRBV6-6 to TRBJ2-1; D unresolved. The CDR3 contains 13 residues. The V end was cut by 8 bases, the J end by 5 bases, with 13 bases between. Germline values: CDR1 MNHNY, CDR2 SVGAGI (reference sequence). CDR3 nucleotides: TGTGCCAGCCAGGCCCCCCCGGACAATGAGCAGTTCTTC. Its translation: CASQAPPDNEQFF.

The rearrangement links TRBV7-9 to TRBJ2-1; 9 bases match TRBD1. The CDR3 sequence is 15 residues long. In germline, CDR1 is SEHNR, CDR2 FQNEAQ (reference sequence). Trimming at V came to 5 bases and at J to 3 bases, leaving 5 bases not matched to a gene. CDR3 sequence: CASSGGQGLYNEQFF. The CDR3 DNA reads as TGTGCCAGCAGCGGGGGACAGGGCCTCTACAATGAGCAGTTCTTC.

The chain uses TRBV9 and TRBJ1-2; 9 bases are a match to TRBD1. V dropped 3 bases and J dropped 6; count of bases not matched to a gene: 3. Germline values: CDR1 SGDLS, CDR2 YYNGEE. This CDR3 is 13 amino acids long. The CDR3 DNA reads TGTGCCAGCAGCGGACAGGGGGTGGATGGCTACACCTTC. This codes for CASSGQGVDGYTF.

The gene calls are TRBV7-9 and TRBJ1-1; 12 bases map to TRBD1. V was pared by 2 bases and J by 6 bases, with 4 bases of the junction left unmatched. The CDR3 loop spans 15 amino acids. CDR1 and CDR2 from the germline V gene are SEHNR and FQNEAQ (reference sequence). CDR3 nucleotides: TGTGCCAGCAGCTTACCGGGACAGGGGGCCGCTGAAGCTTTCTTT. Protein sequence: CASSLPGQGAAEAFF.

The chain combines TRBV5-1 with TRBJ2-2, with a weak D call TRBD1 (6 bases). CDR3 size: 14 residues. With 4 bases removed from V and 3 bases from J, the gap between germline ends came to 10 bases. Germline CDR1 SGHRS, CDR2 YFSETQ. The CDR3 region has the DNA TGCGCCAGCAGCCCGGGACACTACACCGGGGAGCTGTTTTTT. Translation gives CASSPGHYTGELFF.

The chain employs TRBV27 and TRBJ2-5, with 10 bases matching TRBD1. Trimming cost V 6 bases and J 5 bases; bases outside gene matches: 3. The CDR3 runs to 13 residues. Germline values: CDR1 MNHEY, CDR2 SMNVEV (reference sequence). CDR3 loop: CASRGQGLETQYF. CDR3 sequence (DNA): TGTGCCAGCAGGGGACAGGGGTTGGAGACCCAGTACTTC.

This chain connects TRBV9 to TRBJ2-3, with TRBD2 matching over 9 bases. Germline CDR1 SGDLS, CDR2 YYNGEE. V shed 0 bases and J 2 bases; nucleotides not matched to a gene: 10. This CDR3 is built from 18 residues. CDR3 bases: TGTGCCAGCAGCGTAGACGGGCTGCTAGCGGGATCCACAGATACGCAGTATTTT. Residues: CASSVDGLLAGSTDTQYF.

The chain uses TRBV21-1 and TRBJ2-7; the tabulated D call, TRBD2, remains unverified against the DNA. TRBV21-1 corresponds to a pseudogene. The CDR3 runs 16 residues. The CDR3 region is CASRPEGVREAYEQYF. CDR3 in DNA: TGTGCCAGCAGGCCAGAAGGGGTCAGGGAGGCCTACGAGCAGTACTTC.

The chain is built from TRBV9 and TRBJ2-2; no clear D gene. CDR1 SGDLS and CDR2 YYNGEE come from the germline V gene. The CDR3 extends over 13 amino acids. The germline V and J ends were trimmed by 3 bases and 2 bases, with 5 bases remaining between them. CDR3 coding DNA: TGTGCCAGCAGCGCCCTTAACACCGGGGAGCTGTTTTTT. Protein product: CASSALNTGELFF.

The chain links TRBV11-2 to TRBJ2-3; TRBD1 aligns across 11 bases. The CDR3 has 17 amino acids. J lost 1 base, V lost 5 bases, and 8 bases had no gene match. Looked up from germline, CDR1 is SGHAT and CDR2 is FQNNGV. CDR3 protein: CASSPGQGAMGTDTQYF. DNA of the CDR3: TGTGCCAGCAGCCCTGGACAGGGGGCGATGGGCACAGATACGCAGTATTTT.

The chain combines TRBV7-6 with TRBJ1-5; D is undetermined. In germline, CDR1 is SGHVS, CDR2 FNYEAQ. The CDR3 is 14 amino acids. The germline V and J ends were trimmed by 5 bases and 1 base, with 9 bases remaining between them. The CDR3 reads CASSLDGSNQPQHF. The CDR3 nucleotides read TGTGCCAGCAGCCTTGACGGGAGCAATCAGCCCCAGCATTTT. Combining the CDR3 with reference TRBV7-6 and TRBJ1-5 gives the whole variable domain GAGVSQSPRYKVTKRGQDVALRCDPISGHVSLYWYRQALGQGPEFLTYFNYEAQQDKSGLPNDRFSAERPEGSISTLTIQRTEQRDSAMYRCASSLDGSNQPQHFGDGTRLSIL.

This clone has only one observation. DNA of the CDR3: TGTGCCAGCATGGGGACTTTATACAATGAGCAGTTCTTC. Translated: CASMGTLYNEQFF. The chain couples TRBV2 to TRBJ2-1; a weak D match, TRBD2 (6 bases). V gave up 7 bases and J gave up 4 bases, with 11 bases separating them. This CDR3 is 13 amino acids long. CDR1 is SNHLY and CDR2 is FYNNEI in the germline V gene.